The present T cell receptor beta chain was sequenced within a study of CD8 T cells in Susac syndrome. The CDR3 runs to 16 residues. Germline CDR1 reads SEHNR; CDR2 reads FQNEAQ (reference sequence). V trimming: 1 base; J trimming: 3 bases; junction bases outside the gene matches: 6. From blood CD8+ and CD4+ T cells, the TCR beta chain was sequenced. Purification of the CD8+ and CD4+ T cells relied on negative isolation, and TEMRA cells underwent FACS enrichment. Reverse transcription used roughly 0.5 to 1 ug RNA and random hexamers. Amplification of TCR beta CDR3 spanned 54 Vbeta and 13 Jbeta via immunoSEQ multiplex PCR. TCRdb recomputed calls from the immunoSEQ multiplex PCR reads with MiXCR, one row per CDR3 protein. Of some 200,000 distinct CDR3 sequences in the sample, nearly 95% are singletons; the top ten hold around 0.085%.

The rearrangement joins TRBV7-9 to TRBJ2-7, with TRBD1 matching over 10 bases. The material sequenced was CD4+ T cells from PBMCs. This receptor was obtained from a human donor with multiple sclerosis. The CDR3 spells CASSLGSGQGGYEQYF. The CDR3 DNA reads TGTGCCAGCAGCTTAGGTAGTGGACAGGGGGGCTACGAGCAGTACTTC.